A selection of T cell receptor beta chains follows, all from one sample in a study of blood T cell repertoires in COVID-19. TCRdb's table, derived via immunoSEQ multiplex PCR, lists solely in-frame clones and lacks some. The repertoire consists of some 450,000 clones, with approximately 90% occurring once and the leading ten covering approximately 0.92%. Sequenced input: peripheral blood. The source of these receptors is a man in his late teens or twenties with COVID-19, enrolled during active disease. The CDR3 runs from the conserved cysteine through the conserved F or W. Fields, in order: clone size, J gene, D gene, V gene, CDR3 protein, CDR3 DNA. The D gene is left open where the match is weak. The size of a clone is reported for some rows only, either as once, few or many, or as a class for expanded clones.

size: -; J: TRBJ1-5; D: -; V: TRBV6-6; CDR3: CASGGGNQPQHF; DNA: TGTGCCAGCGGGGGGGGAAATCAGCCCCAGCATTTT
size: -; J: TRBJ2-2; D: -; V: TRBV7-9; CDR3: CASSFAGGGVELFF; DNA: TGTGCCAGCAGCTTTGCCGGTGGCGGGGTCGAGCTGTTTTTT
size: -; J: TRBJ2-3; D: TRBD1; V: TRBV7-9; CDR3: CASSMGQGASDTQYF; DNA: TGTGCCAGCAGCATGGGACAGGGGGCGAGTGATACGCAGTATTTT
size: -; J: TRBJ1-1; D: -; V: TRBV24-1; CDR3: CATSDSTGNTEAFF; DNA: TGTGCCACCAGTGATTCTACAGGGAACACTGAAGCTTTCTTT
size: -; J: TRBJ2-2; D: TRBD2; V: TRBV7-8; CDR3: CASSLWSGRADSRKVFF; DNA: TGTGCCAGCAGCTTATGGAGCGGGAGGGCCGATTCCAGGAAGGTGTTTTTT
size: -; J: TRBJ2-5; D: -; V: TRBV5-1; CDR3: CASSSEGEETQYF; DNA: TGCGCCAGCAGCTCGGAGGGCGAAGAGACCCAGTACTTC
size: -; J: TRBJ2-2; D: -; V: TRBV7-9; CDR3: CASSLVVGALTGELFF; DNA: TGTGCCAGCAGCTTAGTTGTTGGGGCTCTCACCGGGGAGCTGTTTTTT
size: -; J: TRBJ2-5; D: TRBD2; V: TRBV7-3; CDR3: CASSLRTSGKHGYQETQYF; DNA: TGTGCCAGCAGCTTACGGACTAGCGGGAAACACGGGTACCAAGAGACCCAGTACTTC
size: -; J: TRBJ2-2; D: -; V: TRBV13; CDR3: CASSRQGGGELFF; DNA: TGTGCCAGCAGCCGACAGGGAGGTGGGGAGCTGTTTTTT
size: -; J: TRBJ2-6; D: -; V: TRBV30; CDR3: CAWSVGLEANVLTF; DNA: TGTGCCTGGAGTGTAGGACTCGAGGCCAACGTCCTGACTTTC
size: -; J: TRBJ2-5; D: -; V: TRBV14; CDR3: CASSRRGEIQETQYF; DNA: TGTGCCAGCAGCCGGAGGGGTGAGATCCAAGAGACCCAGTACTTC
size: -; J: TRBJ2-2; D: TRBD2; V: TRBV4-2; CDR3: CASSQGRLAGGRGELFF; DNA: TGTGCCAGCAGCCAAGGAAGGCTAGCGGGGGGCCGCGGGGAGCTGTTTTTT
size: -; J: TRBJ2-7; D: -; V: TRBV7-9; CDR3: CASSSGGPGTDSREQYF; DNA: TGTGCCAGCAGCTCCGGGGGGCCCGGGACTGACTCCCGTGAGCAGTACTTC
size: once; J: TRBJ2-7; D: TRBD2; V: TRBV7-9; CDR3: CASSAGLAGMSSYEQYF; DNA: TGTGCCAGCAGCGCGGGACTAGCGGGTATGAGCTCCTACGAGCAGTACTTC
size: -; J: TRBJ2-3; D: TRBD2; V: TRBV7-9; CDR3: CASNDRGTTPTDTQYF; DNA: TGTGCCAGCAACGATCGGGGGACTACCCCCACAGATACGCAGTATTTT
size: once; J: TRBJ2-5; D: -; V: TRBV19; CDR3: CASSIQGKETQYF; DNA: TGTGCCAGTAGTATTCAGGGGAAAGAGACCCAGTACTTC
size: once; J: TRBJ2-3; D: -; V: TRBV2; CDR3: CASRGDAGSTDTQYF; DNA: TGTGCCAGCAGGGGGGATGCGGGGAGCACAGATACGCAGTATTTT
size: -; J: TRBJ2-7; D: TRBD2; V: TRBV6-8; CDR3: CATPRSGGAYEQYF; DNA: TGTGCCACCCCACGGAGCGGGGGGGCGTACGAGCAGTACTTC
size: -; J: TRBJ2-7; D: -; V: TRBV5-4; CDR3: CASSLGGLGEQYF; DNA: TGTGCCAGCAGCTTGGGGGGGCTGGGCGAGCAGTACTTC
size: once; J: TRBJ2-7; D: TRBD1; V: TRBV18; CDR3: CASSPPTDRGLRQYF; DNA: TGTGCCAGCTCACCACCAACGGACAGGGGGCTTCGGCAGTACTTC
size: -; J: TRBJ2-1; D: TRBD2; V: TRBV19; CDR3: CASSIVLAGGYNEQFF; DNA: TGTGCCAGTAGTATAGTCCTAGCGGGGGGGTACAATGAGCAGTTCTTC
size: -; J: TRBJ2-1; D: -; V: TRBV4-1; CDR3: CASSQVSLGYNEQFF; DNA: TGCGCCAGCAGCCAAGTTTCGCTAGGCTACAATGAGCAGTTCTTC
size: -; J: TRBJ1-3; D: TRBD1; V: TRBV13; CDR3: CASSAGTVGNTIYF; DNA: TGTGCCAGCAGCGCCGGGACAGTCGGAAACACCATATATTTT
size: -; J: TRBJ2-7; D: TRBD2; V: TRBV4-2; CDR3: CASSQDESSGVWEQYF; DNA: TGTGCCAGCAGCCAAGATGAATCTAGCGGGGTATGGGAGCAGTACTTC
size: -; J: TRBJ2-1; D: -; V: TRBV10-2; CDR3: CASSGYRDSSYNEQFF; DNA: TGCGCCAGCAGTGGATACAGGGATAGCTCCTACAATGAGCAGTTCTTC
size: -; J: TRBJ2-5; D: -; V: TRBV5-1; CDR3: CASSRLDTQRETQYF; DNA: TGCGCCAGCAGCCGGCTTGACACCCAACGAGAGACCCAGTACTTC
size: -; J: TRBJ1-2; D: TRBD1; V: TRBV5-4; CDR3: CASSAPTGYYGYTF; DNA: TGTGCCAGCAGCGCTCCGACAGGGTACTATGGCTACACCTTC
size: few; J: TRBJ2-5; D: -; V: TRBV5-3; CDR3: CARSLAPGLRVPQYF; DNA: TGTGCCAGAAGCTTGGCTCCGGGTCTCAGGGTGCCCCAGTACTTC
size: -; J: TRBJ2-1; D: TRBD1; V: TRBV29-1; CDR3: CSVEALQGYYNEQFF; DNA: TGCAGCGTTGAAGCCCTACAGGGGTACTACAATGAGCAGTTCTTC
size: once; J: TRBJ2-1; D: -; V: TRBV14; CDR3: CASSHTMRGRGFYNEQFF; DNA: TGTGCCAGCAGCCATACAATGAGGGGTAGGGGGTTCTACAATGAGCAGTTCTTC
size: -; J: TRBJ1-6; D: -; V: TRBV5-5; CDR3: CASSLPRSSYNSPLHF; DNA: TGTGCCAGCAGCTTGCCGCGAAGCTCCTATAATTCACCCCTCCACTTT
size: few; J: TRBJ1-1; D: -; V: TRBV19; CDR3: CASSIGGSEAFF; DNA: TGTGCCAGTAGTATCGGGGGATCTGAAGCTTTCTTT
size: -; J: TRBJ2-7; D: TRBD1; V: TRBV6-4; CDR3: CASSDPPGQGYEQYF; DNA: TGTGCCAGCAGTGACCCGCCGGGACAGGGCTACGAGCAGTACTTC